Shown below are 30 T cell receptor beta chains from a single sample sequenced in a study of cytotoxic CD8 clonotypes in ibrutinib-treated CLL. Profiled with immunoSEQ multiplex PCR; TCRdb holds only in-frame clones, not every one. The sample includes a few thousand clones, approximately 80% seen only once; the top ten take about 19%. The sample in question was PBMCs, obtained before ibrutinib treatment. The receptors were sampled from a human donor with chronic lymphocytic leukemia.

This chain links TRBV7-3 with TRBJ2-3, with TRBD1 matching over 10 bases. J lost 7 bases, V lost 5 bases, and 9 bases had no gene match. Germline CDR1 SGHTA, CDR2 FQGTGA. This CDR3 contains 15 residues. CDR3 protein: CASSPSGDRGHTQYF. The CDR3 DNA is TGTGCCAGCAGCCCATCAGGGGACAGGGGCCATACGCAGTATTTT.

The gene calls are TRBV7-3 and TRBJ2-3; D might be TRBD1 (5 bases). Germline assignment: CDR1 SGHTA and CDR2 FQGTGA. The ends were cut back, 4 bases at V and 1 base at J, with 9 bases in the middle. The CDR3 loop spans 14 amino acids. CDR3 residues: CASSSLQGTDTQYF. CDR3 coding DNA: TGTGCCAGCAGCTCATTACAGGGCACAGATACGCAGTATTTT. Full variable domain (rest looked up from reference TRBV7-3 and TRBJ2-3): GAGVSQTPSNKVTEKGKYVELRCDPISGHTALYWYRQSLGQGPEFLIYFQGTGAADDSGLPNDRFFAVRPEGSVSTLKIQRTERGDSAVYLCASSSLQGTDTQYFGPGTRLTVL.

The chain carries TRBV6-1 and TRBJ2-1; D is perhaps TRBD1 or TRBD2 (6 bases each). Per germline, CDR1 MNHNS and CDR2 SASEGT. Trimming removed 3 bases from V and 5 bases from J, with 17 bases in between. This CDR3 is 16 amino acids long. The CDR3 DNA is TGTGCCAGCAGTGACCTAGGGGGGAGGAATCACAATGAGCAGTTCTTC. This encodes CASSDLGGRNHNEQFF.

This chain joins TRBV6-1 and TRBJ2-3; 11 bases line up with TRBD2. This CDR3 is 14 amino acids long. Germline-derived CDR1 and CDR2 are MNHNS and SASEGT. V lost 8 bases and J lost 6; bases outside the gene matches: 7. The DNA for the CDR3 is TGTGCCAGCCAACTAGCGGGAGAAGTGGATACGCAGTATTTT. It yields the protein CASQLAGEVDTQYF.

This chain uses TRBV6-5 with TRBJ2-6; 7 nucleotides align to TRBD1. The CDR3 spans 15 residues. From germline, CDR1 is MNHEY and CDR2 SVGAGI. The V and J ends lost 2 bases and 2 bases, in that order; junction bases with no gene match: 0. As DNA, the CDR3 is TGTGCCAGCAGTTACGACAGGGCTGGGGCCAACGTCCTGACTTTC. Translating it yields CASSYDRAGANVLTF.

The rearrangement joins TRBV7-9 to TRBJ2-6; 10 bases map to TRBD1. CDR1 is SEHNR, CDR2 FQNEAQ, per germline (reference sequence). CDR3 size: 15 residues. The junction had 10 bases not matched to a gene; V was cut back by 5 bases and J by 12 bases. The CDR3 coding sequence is TGTGCCAGCAGCCAGATGCTGGGACAGGGGAGCGTCCTGACTTTC. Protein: CASSQMLGQGSVLTF.

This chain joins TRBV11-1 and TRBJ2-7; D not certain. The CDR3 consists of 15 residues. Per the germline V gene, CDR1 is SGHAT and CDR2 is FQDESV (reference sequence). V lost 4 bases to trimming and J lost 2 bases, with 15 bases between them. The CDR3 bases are TGTGCCAGCAGCTATCAAGTCCAGGAGACCTACGAGCAGTACTTC. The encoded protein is CASSYQVQETYEQYF.

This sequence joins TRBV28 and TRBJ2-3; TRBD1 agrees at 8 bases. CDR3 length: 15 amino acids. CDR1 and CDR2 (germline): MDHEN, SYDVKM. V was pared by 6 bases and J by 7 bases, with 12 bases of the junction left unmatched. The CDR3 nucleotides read TGTGCCAGCAGGGCAGGAGGGACAGGAGTAAATACGCAGTATTTT. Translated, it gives CASRAGGTGVNTQYF.

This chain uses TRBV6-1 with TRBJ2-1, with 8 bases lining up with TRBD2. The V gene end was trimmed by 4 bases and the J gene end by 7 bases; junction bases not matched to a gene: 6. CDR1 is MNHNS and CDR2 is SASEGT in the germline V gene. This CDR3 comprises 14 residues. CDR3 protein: CASSAREGPNEQFF. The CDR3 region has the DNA TGTGCCAGCAGTGCTCGGGAGGGCCCAAATGAGCAGTTCTTC.

CDR3 sequence (DNA): TGCAGTGCTCAAACTATGGGTAGCTACACCTTC. It translates to CSAQTMGSYTF. The chain combines TRBV20-1 with TRBJ1-2; no clear D gene. The CDR3 covers 11 residues. Trimming cost V 5 bases and J 9 bases, with 13 bases left between them. The germline V gene encodes CDR1 DFQATT and CDR2 SNEGSKA (reference sequence).

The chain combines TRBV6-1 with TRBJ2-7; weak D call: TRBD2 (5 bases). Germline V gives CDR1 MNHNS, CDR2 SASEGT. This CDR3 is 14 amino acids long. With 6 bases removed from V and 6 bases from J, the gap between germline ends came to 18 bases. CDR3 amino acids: CASRPEPGVIEQYF. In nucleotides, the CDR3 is TGTGCCAGCAGACCCGAACCCGGGGTTATCGAGCAGTACTTC.

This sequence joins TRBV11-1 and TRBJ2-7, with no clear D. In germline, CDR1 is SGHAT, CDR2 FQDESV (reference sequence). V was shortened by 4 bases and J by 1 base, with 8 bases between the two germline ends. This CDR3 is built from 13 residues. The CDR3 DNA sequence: TGTGCCAGCAGCTCCGCCCCATCCTACGAGCAGTACTTC. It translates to CASSSAPSYEQYF.

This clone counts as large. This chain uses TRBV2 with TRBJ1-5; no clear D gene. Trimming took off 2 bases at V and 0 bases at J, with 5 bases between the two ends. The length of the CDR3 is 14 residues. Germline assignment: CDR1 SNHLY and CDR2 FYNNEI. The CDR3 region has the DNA TGTGCCAGCAGTGAATCGTATAGCAATCAGCCCCAGCATTTT. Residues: CASSESYSNQPQHF.

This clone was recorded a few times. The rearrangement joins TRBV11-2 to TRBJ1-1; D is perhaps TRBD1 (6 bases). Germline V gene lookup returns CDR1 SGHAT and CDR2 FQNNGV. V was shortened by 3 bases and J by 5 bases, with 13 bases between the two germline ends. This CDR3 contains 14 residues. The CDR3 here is CASSFQGRGTEAFF. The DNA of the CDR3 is TGTGCCAGCAGCTTTCAGGGGCGCGGGACTGAAGCTTTCTTT.

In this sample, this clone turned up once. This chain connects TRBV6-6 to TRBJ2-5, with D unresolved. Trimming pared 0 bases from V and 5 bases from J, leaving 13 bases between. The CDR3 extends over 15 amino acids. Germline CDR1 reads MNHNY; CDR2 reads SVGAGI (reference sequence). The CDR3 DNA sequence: TGTGCCAGCAGTTACTCGACTGGGGAAGGGGAGACCCAGTACTTC. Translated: CASSYSTGEGETQYF.

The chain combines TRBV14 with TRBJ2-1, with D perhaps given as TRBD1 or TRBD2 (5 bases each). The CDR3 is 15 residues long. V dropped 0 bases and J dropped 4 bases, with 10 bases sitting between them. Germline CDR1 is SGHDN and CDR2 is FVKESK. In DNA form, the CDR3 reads TGTGCCAGCAGCCAAGATCTGGGACCTTACAATGAGCAGTTCTTC. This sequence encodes CASSQDLGPYNEQFF.

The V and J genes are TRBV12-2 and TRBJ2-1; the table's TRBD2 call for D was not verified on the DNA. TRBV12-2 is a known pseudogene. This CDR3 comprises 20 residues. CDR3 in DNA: TGTGCAAGTCGCCCTGGAGTTGGGGCGGGAGTAGACAAAAACGGCAATGAGCAGTTCTTC. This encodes CASRPGVGAGVDKNGNEQFF.

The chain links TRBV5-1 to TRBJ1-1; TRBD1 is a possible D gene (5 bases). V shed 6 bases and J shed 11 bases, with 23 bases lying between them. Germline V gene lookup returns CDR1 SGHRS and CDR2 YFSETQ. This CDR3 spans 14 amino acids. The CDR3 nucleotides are TGCGCCAGCACCCTGGGGGGGGGACCCGAGAGTGCTTTCTTT. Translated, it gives CASTLGGGPESAFF.

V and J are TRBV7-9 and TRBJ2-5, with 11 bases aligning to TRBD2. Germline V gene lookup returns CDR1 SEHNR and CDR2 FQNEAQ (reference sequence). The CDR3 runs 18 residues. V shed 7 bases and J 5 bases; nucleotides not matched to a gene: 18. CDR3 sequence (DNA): TGTGCCAGCAATGACCCCTTAGCGGGAGGGCCGCTCCGGGAGACCCAGTACTTC. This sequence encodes CASNDPLAGGPLRETQYF.

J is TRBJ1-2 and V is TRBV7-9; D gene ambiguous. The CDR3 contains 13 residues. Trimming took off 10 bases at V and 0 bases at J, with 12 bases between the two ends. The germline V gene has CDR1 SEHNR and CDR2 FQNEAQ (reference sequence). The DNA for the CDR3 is TGTGCCACCCGGGCAAACACTAACTATGGCTACACCTTC. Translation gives CATRANTNYGYTF.

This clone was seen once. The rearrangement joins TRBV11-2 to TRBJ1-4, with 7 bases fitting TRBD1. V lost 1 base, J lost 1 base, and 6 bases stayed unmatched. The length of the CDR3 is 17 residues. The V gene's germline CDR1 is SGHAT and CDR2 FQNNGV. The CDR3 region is CASSLANRGRTNEKLFF. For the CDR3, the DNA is TGTGCCAGCAGCTTAGCCAACAGGGGAAGAACTAATGAAAAACTGTTTTTT.

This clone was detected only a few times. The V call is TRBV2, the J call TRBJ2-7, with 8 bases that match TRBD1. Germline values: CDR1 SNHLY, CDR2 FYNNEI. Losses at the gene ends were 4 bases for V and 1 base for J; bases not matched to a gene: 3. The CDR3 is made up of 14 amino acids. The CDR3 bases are TGTGCCAGCAGTGTTGGGACAGGATCCTACGAGCAGTACTTC. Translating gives CASSVGTGSYEQYF. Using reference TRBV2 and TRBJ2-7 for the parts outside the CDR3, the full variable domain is EPEVTQTPSHQVTQMGQEVILRCVPISNHLYFYWYRQILGQKVEFLVSFYNNEISEKSEIFDDQFSVERPDGSNFTLKIRSTKLEDSAMYFCASSVGTGSYEQYFGPGTRLTVT.

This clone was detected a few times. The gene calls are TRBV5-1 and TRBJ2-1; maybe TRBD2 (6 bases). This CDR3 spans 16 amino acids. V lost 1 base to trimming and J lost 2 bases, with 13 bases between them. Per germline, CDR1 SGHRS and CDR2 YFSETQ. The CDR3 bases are TGCGCCAGCAGCTTGTCGGGAGACAGTACCTACAATGAGCAGTTCTTC. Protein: CASSLSGDSTYNEQFF.

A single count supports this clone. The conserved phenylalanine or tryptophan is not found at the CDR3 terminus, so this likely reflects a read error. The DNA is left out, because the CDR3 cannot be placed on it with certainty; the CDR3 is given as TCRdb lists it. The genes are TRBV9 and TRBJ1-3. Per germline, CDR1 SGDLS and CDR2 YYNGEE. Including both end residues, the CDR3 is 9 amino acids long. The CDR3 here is CNRFGGNGD.

CDR3 nucleotide sequence: TGTGCCAGTCTATCGGTCTACGAGCAGTACTTC. Translating gives CASLSVYEQYF. This chain joins TRBV2 and TRBJ2-7; no definite D call. Germline assignment: CDR1 SNHLY and CDR2 FYNNEI. This CDR3 has 11 amino acids. The germline V and J ends were trimmed by 9 bases and 3 bases, with 9 bases remaining between them.

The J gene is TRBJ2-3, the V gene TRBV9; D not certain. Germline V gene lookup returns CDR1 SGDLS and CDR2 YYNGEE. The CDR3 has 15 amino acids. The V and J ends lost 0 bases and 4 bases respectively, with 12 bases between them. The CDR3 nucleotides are TGTGCCAGCAGCGTAGACAGAACAAATTCAGATACGCAGTATTTT. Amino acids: CASSVDRTNSDTQYF.

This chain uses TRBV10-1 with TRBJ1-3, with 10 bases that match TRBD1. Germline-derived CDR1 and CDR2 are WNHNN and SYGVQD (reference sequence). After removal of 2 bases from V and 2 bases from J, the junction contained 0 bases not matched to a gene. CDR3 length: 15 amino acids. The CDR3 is CASSEGQGAGNTIYF. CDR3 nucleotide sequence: TGCGCCAGCAGTGAGGGACAGGGGGCTGGAAACACCATATATTTT.

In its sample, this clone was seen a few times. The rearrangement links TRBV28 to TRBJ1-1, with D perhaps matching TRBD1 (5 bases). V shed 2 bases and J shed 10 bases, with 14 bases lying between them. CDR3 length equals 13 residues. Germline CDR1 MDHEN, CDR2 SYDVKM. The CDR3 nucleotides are TGTGCCAGCAGTTTAATAGTTAGGGACCTAGCTTTCTTT. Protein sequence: CASSLIVRDLAFF.

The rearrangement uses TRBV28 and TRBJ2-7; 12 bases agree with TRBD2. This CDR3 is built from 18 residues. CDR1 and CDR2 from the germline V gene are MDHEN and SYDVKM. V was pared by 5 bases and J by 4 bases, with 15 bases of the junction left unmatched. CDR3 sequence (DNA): TGTGCCAGCAGTCTCCCGACGGAGACTAGCGGGGGAGGGTACGAGCAGTACTTC. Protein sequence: CASSLPTETSGGGYEQYF.

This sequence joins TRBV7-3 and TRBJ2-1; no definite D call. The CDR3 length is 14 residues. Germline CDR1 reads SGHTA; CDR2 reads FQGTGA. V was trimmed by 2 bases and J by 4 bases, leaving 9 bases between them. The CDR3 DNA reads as TGTGCCAGCAGCTTAGGCGGCGGATACAATGAGCAGTTCTTC. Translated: CASSLGGGYNEQFF.